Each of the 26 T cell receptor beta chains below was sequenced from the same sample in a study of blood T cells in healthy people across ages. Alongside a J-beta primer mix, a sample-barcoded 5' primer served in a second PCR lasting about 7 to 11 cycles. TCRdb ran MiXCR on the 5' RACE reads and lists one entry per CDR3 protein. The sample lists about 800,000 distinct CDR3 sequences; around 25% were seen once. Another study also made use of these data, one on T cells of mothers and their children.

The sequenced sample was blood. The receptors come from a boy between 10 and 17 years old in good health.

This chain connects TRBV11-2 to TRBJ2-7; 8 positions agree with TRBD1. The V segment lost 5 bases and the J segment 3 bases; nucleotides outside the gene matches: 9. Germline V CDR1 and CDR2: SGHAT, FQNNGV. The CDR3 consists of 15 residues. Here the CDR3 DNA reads TGTGCCAGCAGCCAAGGACAGGGTTGGGGCTACGAGCAGTACTTC. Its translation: CASSQGQGWGYEQYF.

CDR3 coding DNA: TGTGCCTGGAGTGTATCTGGAAACACCATATATTTT. Amino acid sequence: CAWSVSGNTIYF. The gene calls are TRBV30 and TRBJ1-3; no firm D call. Germline lookup yields CDR1 GTSNPN and CDR2 SVGIG (reference sequence). This CDR3 is built from 12 residues. Between the trimmed V and J ends, which lost 0 bases and 1 base, there was a span of 1 base. Drawing the rest from reference TRBV30 and TRBJ1-3, the complete variable domain is SQTIHQWPATLVQPVGSPLSLECTVEGTSNPNLYWYRQAAGRGLQLLFYSVGIGQISSEVPQNLSASRPQDRQFILSSKKLLLSDSGFYLCAWSVSGNTIYFGEGSWLTVV.

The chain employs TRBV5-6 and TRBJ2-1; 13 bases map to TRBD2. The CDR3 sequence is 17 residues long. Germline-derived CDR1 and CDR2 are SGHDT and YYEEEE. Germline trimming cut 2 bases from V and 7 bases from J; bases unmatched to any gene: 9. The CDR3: CASSLLFRLAGGNEQFF. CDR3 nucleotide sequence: TGTGCCAGCAGCTTATTATTTCGACTAGCGGGAGGTAATGAGCAGTTCTTC.

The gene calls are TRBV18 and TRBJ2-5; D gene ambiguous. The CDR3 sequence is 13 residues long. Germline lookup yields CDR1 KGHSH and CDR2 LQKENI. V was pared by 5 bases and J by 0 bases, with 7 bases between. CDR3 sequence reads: CASSTWDQETQYF. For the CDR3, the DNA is TGTGCCAGCTCAACGTGGGACCAAGAGACCCAGTACTTC. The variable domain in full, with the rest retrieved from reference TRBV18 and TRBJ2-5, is NAGVMQNPRHLVRRRGQEARLRCSPMKGHSHVYWYRQLPEEGLKFMVYLQKENIIDESGMPKERFSAEFPKEGPSILRIQQVVRGDSAAYFCASSTWDQETQYFGPGTRLLVL.

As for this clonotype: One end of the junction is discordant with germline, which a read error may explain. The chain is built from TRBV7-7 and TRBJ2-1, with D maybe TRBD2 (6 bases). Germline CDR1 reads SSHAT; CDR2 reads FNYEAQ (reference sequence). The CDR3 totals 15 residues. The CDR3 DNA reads TGTGCTAGCAGCTTAGAGGCGGGATCGGGCAATGAGCAGTTCTTC. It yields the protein CASSLEAGSGNEQFF. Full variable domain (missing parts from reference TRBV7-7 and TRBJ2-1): GAGVSQSPRYKVTKRGQDVTLRCDPISSHATLYWYQQALGQGPEFLTYFNYEAQPDKSGLPSDRFSAERPEGSISTLTIQRTEQRDSAMYRCASSLEAGSGNEQFFGPGTRLTVL.

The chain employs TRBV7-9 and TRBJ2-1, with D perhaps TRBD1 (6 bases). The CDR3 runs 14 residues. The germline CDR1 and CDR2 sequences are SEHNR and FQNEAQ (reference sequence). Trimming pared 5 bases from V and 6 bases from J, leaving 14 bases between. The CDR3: CASSTATGINEQFF. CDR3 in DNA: TGTGCCAGCAGCACAGCAACAGGGATCAATGAGCAGTTCTTC.

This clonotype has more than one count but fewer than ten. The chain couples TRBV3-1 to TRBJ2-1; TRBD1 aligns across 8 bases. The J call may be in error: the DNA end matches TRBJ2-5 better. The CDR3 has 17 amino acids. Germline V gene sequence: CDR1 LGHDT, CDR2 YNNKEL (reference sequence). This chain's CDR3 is CASSQDSGSQGARAQYF. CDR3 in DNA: TGTGCCAGCAGCCAAGATTCAGGCTCGCAGGGGGCTCGAGCCCAGTACTTC.

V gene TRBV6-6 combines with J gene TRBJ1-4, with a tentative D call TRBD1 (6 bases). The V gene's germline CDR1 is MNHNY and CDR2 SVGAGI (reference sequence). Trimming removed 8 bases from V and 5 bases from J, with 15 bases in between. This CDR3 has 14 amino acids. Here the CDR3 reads CASYRGGVNEKLFF. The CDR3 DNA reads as TGTGCCAGCTACCGAGGGGGAGTGAATGAAAAACTGTTTTTT.

The CDR3 spells CSARVRQGDGYTF. In DNA, the CDR3 is TGCAGTGCTAGAGTGCGTCAGGGGGATGGCTACACCTTC. V is TRBV20-1 and J is TRBJ1-2; TRBD1 matches 7 bases. The CDR3 is 13 amino acids. The V and J ends lost 1 base and 6 bases, in that order; junction bases with no gene match: 5. Germline loops: CDR1 DFQATT, CDR2 SNEGSKA (reference sequence).

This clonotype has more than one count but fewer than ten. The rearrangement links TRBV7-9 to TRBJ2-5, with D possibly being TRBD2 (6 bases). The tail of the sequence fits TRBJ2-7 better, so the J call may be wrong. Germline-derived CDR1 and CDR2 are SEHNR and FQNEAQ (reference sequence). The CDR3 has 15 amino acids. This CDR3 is CASSAELALLGEQYF. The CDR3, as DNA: TGTGCCAGCAGCGCCGAACTAGCCCTCCTAGGCGAGCAGTACTTC.

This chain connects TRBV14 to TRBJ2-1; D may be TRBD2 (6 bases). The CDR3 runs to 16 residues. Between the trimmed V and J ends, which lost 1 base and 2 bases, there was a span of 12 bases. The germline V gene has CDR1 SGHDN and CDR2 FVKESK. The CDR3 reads CASSQGSGEAYNEQFF. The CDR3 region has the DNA TGTGCCAGCAGCCAAGGAAGTGGGGAGGCCTACAATGAGCAGTTCTTC.

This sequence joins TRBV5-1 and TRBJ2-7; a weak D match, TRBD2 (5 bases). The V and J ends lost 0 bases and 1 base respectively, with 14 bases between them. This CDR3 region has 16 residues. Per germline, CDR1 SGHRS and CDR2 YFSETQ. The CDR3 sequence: CASSLEAGVRSYEQYF. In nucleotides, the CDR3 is TGCGCCAGCAGCTTGGAGGCCGGGGTAAGGTCCTACGAGCAGTACTTC.

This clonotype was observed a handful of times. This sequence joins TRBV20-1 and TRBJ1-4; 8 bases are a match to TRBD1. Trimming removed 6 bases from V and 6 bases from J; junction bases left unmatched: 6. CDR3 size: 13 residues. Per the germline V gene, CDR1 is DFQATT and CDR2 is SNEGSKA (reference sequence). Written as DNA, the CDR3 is TGCAGTGCCCGCAGGGGGCTGGATGAAAAACTGTTTTTT. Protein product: CSARRGLDEKLFF.

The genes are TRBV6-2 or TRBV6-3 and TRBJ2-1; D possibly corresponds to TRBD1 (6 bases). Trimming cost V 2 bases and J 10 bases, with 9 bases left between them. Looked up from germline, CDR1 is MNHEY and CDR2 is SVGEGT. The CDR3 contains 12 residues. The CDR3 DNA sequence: TGTGCCAGCAGTTACAGTACAGGGGAGCAGTTCTTC. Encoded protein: CASSYSTGEQFF.

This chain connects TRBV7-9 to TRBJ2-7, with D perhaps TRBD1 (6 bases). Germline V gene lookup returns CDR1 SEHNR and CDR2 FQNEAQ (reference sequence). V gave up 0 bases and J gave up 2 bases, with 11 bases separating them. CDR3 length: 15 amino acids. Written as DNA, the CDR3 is TGTGCCAGCAGCTTAGCGTGGGGGCAGACCTACGAGCAGTACTTC. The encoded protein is CASSLAWGQTYEQYF.

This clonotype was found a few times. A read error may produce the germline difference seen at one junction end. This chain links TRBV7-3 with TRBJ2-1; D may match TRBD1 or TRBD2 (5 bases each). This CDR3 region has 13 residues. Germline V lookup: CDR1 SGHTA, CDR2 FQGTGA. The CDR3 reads CASSLLRGNKQFF. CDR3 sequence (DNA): TGTGCCAGCAGCCTACTTCGGGGCAATAAGCAGTTCTTC. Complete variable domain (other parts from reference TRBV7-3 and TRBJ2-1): GAGVSQTPSNKVTEKGKYVELRCDPISGHTALYWYRQSLGQGPEFLIYFQGTGAADDSGLPNDRFFAVRPEGSVSTLKIQRTERGDSAVYLCASSLLRGNKQFFGPGTRLTVL.

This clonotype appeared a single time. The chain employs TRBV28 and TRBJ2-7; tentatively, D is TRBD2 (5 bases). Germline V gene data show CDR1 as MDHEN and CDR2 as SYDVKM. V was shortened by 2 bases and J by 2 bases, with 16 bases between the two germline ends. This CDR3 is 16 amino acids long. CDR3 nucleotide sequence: TGTGCCAGCAGTTTAAGTCCGGGGTTTGGAACCTACGAGCAGTACTTC. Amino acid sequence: CASSLSPGFGTYEQYF.

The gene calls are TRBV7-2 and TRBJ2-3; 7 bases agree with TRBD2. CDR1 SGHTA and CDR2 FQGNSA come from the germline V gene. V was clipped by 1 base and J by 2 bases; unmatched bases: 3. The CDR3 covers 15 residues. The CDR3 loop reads CASSLVGTTTDTQYF. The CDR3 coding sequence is TGTGCCAGCAGCTTAGTGGGGACTACCACAGATACGCAGTATTTT.

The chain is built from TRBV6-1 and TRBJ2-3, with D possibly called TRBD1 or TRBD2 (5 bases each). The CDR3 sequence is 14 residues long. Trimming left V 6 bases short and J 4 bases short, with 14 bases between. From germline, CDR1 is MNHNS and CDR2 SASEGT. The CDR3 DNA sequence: TGTGCCAGCAGCCAAATGGGGGTTTCAGATACGCAGTATTTT. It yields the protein CASSQMGVSDTQYF.

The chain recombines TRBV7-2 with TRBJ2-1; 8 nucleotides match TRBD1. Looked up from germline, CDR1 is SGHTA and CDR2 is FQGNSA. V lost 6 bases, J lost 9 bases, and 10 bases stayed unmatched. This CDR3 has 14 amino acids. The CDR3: CASRVRTGRGEQFF. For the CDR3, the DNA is TGTGCCAGCAGGGTCAGGACAGGGCGAGGTGAGCAGTTCTTC.

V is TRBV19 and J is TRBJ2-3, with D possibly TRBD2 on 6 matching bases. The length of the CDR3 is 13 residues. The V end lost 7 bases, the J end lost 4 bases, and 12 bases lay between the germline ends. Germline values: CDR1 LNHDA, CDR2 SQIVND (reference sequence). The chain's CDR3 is CASTGRGADTQYF. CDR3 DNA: TGTGCCAGTACTGGGCGGGGCGCAGATACGCAGTATTTT. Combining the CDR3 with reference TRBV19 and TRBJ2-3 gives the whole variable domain DGGITQSPKYLFRKEGQNVTLSCEQNLNHDAMYWYRQDPGQGLRLIYYSQIVNDFQKGDIAEGYSVSREKKESFPLTVTSAQKNPTAFYLCASTGRGADTQYFGPGTRLTVL.

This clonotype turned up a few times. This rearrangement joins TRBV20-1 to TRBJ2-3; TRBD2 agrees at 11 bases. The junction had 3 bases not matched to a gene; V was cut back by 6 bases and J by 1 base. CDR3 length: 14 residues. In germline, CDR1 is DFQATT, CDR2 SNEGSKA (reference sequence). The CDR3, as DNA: TGCAGTGCGCAACTAGCGGGGGGCACAGATACGCAGTATTTT. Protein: CSAQLAGGTDTQYF.

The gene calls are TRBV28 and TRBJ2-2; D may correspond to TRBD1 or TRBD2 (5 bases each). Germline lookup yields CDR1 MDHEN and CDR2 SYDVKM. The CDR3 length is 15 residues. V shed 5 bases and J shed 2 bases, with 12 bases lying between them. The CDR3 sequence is CASSPRDLNTGELFF. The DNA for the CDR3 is TGTGCCAGCAGTCCCCGGGACCTCAACACCGGGGAGCTGTTTTTT.

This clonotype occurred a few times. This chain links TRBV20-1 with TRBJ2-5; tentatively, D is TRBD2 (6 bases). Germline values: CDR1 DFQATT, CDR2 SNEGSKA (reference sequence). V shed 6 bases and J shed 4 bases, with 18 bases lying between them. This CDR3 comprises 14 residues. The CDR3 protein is CSARAGLVRETQYF. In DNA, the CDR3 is TGCAGTGCAAGGGCGGGACTGGTGAGAGAGACCCAGTACTTC.

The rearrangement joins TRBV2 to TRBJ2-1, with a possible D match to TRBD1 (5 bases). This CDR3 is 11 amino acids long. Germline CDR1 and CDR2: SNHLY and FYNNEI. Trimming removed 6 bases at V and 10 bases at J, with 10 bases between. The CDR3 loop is CASRENREQFF. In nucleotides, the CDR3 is TGTGCCAGCAGGGAGAACAGGGAGCAGTTCTTC.

CDR3 sequence: CASSLLWLAGDNEQFF. The CDR3 nucleotides are TGTGCCAGCAGTTTATTGTGGCTAGCGGGAGATAATGAGCAGTTCTTC. The chain recombines TRBV27 with TRBJ2-1; TRBD2 matches at 10 bases. CDR3 size: 16 residues. V lost 1 base to trimming and J lost 7 bases; unmatched junction nucleotides: 7. CDR1 is MNHEY and CDR2 is SMNVEV in the germline V gene (reference sequence).